This is a list of T cell receptor beta chains from one sample in a study of T cell responses to AZD1222 COVID-19 vaccine. Libraries were prepared by immunoSEQ multiplex PCR; TCRdb keeps only in-frame clonotypes and omits some of them. This table has about 140,000 clones, 85% to 95% appearing once. The material was peripheral blood, obtained 28 days after the second AZD1222 dose. The origin of the receptors is an adult who received the AZD1222 COVID-19 vaccine. The CDR3 runs from the conserved cysteine through the conserved F or W. Each record gives: V gene, clone size, J gene, CDR3 protein. Clone size appears in some rows only: once, few, many, or a class for an expanded clone.

v_gene: TRBV3-1/TRBV3-2
abundance: -
j_gene: TRBJ1-1
CDR3aa: CASSQEYTEAFF

v_gene: TRBV18
abundance: -
j_gene: TRBJ1-1
CDR3aa: CASSPGFPLEAFF

v_gene: TRBV28
abundance: -
j_gene: TRBJ2-7
CDR3aa: CASSLQATLLNEQYF

v_gene: TRBV4-1
abundance: -
j_gene: TRBJ1-2
CDR3aa: CASSQDDPRYRGGYTF

v_gene: TRBV23-1
abundance: -
j_gene: TRBJ1-1
CDR3aa: CASSLGNKGCTEAFF

v_gene: TRBV28
abundance: -
j_gene: TRBJ1-5
CDR3aa: CASRVTRDILNQPQHF

v_gene: TRBV18
abundance: few
j_gene: TRBJ1-4
CDR3aa: CASSPGRGDEKLFF

v_gene: TRBV4-1
abundance: few
j_gene: TRBJ1-5
CDR3aa: CASSQEWGELSNQPQHF

v_gene: TRBV5-4
abundance: -
j_gene: TRBJ1-2
CDR3aa: CASSLNRGIGYTF

v_gene: TRBV5-1
abundance: once
j_gene: TRBJ1-4
CDR3aa: CASSSGQSTNEKLFF

v_gene: TRBV6-5
abundance: -
j_gene: TRBJ1-2
CDR3aa: CASSRGEFGNGYTF

v_gene: TRBV5-4
abundance: -
j_gene: TRBJ1-1
CDR3aa: CASSWGGPGLNTEAFF

v_gene: TRBV6-5
abundance: once
j_gene: TRBJ2-5
CDR3aa: CASSYDATGVDETQYF

v_gene: TRBV7-9
abundance: -
j_gene: TRBJ1-6
CDR3aa: CASSLAPGGNSPLHF

v_gene: TRBV4-3
abundance: -
j_gene: TRBJ2-5
CDR3aa: CASSLTDQETQYF

v_gene: TRBV2
abundance: -
j_gene: TRBJ1-2
CDR3aa: CASSARYGYTF

v_gene: TRBV7-3
abundance: -
j_gene: TRBJ2-1
CDR3aa: CASSRGRTGDKQFF

v_gene: TRBV7-9
abundance: -
j_gene: TRBJ2-1
CDR3aa: CAIGPLGEQFF

v_gene: TRBV5-6
abundance: -
j_gene: TRBJ2-7
CDR3aa: CASSLEDSPSYEQYF

v_gene: TRBV7-3
abundance: -
j_gene: TRBJ2-5
CDR3aa: CASSLTGGGETQYF

v_gene: TRBV7-2
abundance: -
j_gene: TRBJ2-1
CDR3aa: CASSSDSGGFSNEQFF

v_gene: TRBV7-9
abundance: -
j_gene: TRBJ1-6
CDR3aa: CASSAGVVSPLHF

v_gene: TRBV9
abundance: -
j_gene: TRBJ1-5
CDR3aa: CASSGDRDQGPQHF

v_gene: TRBV15
abundance: -
j_gene: TRBJ1-1
CDR3aa: CATSREGGVGNTEAFF

v_gene: TRBV19
abundance: -
j_gene: TRBJ2-1
CDR3aa: CASSITDRGRINEQFF

v_gene: TRBV2
abundance: -
j_gene: TRBJ2-1
CDR3aa: CASRGGVGVDEQFF

v_gene: TRBV5-4
abundance: -
j_gene: TRBJ1-2
CDR3aa: CASSSGATPYGYTF

v_gene: TRBV12-5
abundance: -
j_gene: TRBJ1-5
CDR3aa: CASGLVNQPQHF

v_gene: TRBV4-2
abundance: -
j_gene: TRBJ2-7
CDR3aa: CASSQEALTVQGSYEQYF

v_gene: TRBV25-1
abundance: -
j_gene: TRBJ2-2
CDR3aa: CASTGDNTGELFF

v_gene: TRBV4-1
abundance: -
j_gene: TRBJ2-2
CDR3aa: CASSQSPPGQGPGELFF

v_gene: TRBV18
abundance: -
j_gene: TRBJ1-1
CDR3aa: CASSPQRGPITEAFF

v_gene: TRBV6-5
abundance: -
j_gene: TRBJ2-7
CDR3aa: CASSYEAAREQYF

v_gene: TRBV20-1
abundance: -
j_gene: TRBJ2-3
CDR3aa: CSASRLAGDSTDTQYF

v_gene: TRBV13
abundance: -
j_gene: TRBJ2-6
CDR3aa: CASSLGQSGANVLTF

v_gene: TRBV5-1
abundance: -
j_gene: TRBJ1-1
CDR3aa: CASSLDFRARVDTEAFF

v_gene: TRBV2
abundance: -
j_gene: TRBJ1-2
CDR3aa: CASRLGHPQYGYTF

v_gene: TRBV4-3
abundance: -
j_gene: TRBJ1-4
CDR3aa: CASSQGLKGEKLFF

v_gene: TRBV12-3/TRBV12-4
abundance: -
j_gene: TRBJ2-7
CDR3aa: CASSYRSYEQYF

v_gene: TRBV21-1
abundance: -
j_gene: TRBJ1-5
CDR3aa: CASSENQPQHF

v_gene: TRBV11-3
abundance: -
j_gene: TRBJ1-1
CDR3aa: CASSHSTGEAFF